This record looks at one T cell receptor beta chain sequence and its context. This sample was taken from a study of cytomegalovirus exposure and HLA in healthy donors. The PCR used 60 Vbeta and 13 Jbeta primers. The data were produced by immunoSEQ multiplex PCR, yet TCRdb's version contains in-frame clones alone and is incomplete. The sample includes 80,000 to 130,000 clones, around 80% of them seen just once. Germline lookup yields CDR1 SNHLY and CDR2 FYNNEI. This CDR3 is 16 amino acids long. Between the trimmed V and J ends, which lost 6 bases and 0 bases, there was a span of 17 bases. The rearrangement joins TRBV2 to TRBJ1-1; D unresolved. This sequence was found in a woman aged 50 to 65 in good health and CMV-seropositive. Sequenced input: PBMCs. CDR3 DNA: TGTGCCAGCAGGCCCGCCCCTCGGGTCGTGAACACTGAAGCTTTCTTT. It specifies CASRPAPRVVNTEAFF.